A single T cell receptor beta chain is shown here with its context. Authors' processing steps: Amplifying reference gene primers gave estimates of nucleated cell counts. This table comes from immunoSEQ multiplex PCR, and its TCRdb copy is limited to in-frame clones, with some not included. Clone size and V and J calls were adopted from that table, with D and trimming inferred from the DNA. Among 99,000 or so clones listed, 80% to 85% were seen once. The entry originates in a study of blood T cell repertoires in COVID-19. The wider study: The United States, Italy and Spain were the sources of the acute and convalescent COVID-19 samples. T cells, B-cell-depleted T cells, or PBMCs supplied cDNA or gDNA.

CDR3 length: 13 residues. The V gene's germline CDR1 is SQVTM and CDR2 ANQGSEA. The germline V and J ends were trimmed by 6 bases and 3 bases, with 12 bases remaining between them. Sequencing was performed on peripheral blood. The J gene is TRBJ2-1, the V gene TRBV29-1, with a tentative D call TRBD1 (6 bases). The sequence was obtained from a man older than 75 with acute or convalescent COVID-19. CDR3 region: CSVATGFYNEQFF. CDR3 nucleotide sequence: TGCAGCGTCGCCACAGGGTTCTACAATGAGCAGTTCTTC.